The next 13 T cell receptor beta chains were all read from a single sample in a study of beta chain features in type 1 diabetes. The whole isolated RNA underwent reverse transcription, so sequencing captured expressed TCRB transcripts. Only in-frame clones appear in the TCRdb table, and some are missing; sequencing was by immunoSEQ multiplex PCR. Of 250,000 or so clones in the sample, around 65% were seen once. Sequencing input: naive CD4+ T cells from blood. The receptors originated from a man younger than 40 in good health.

This chain joins TRBV23-1 and TRBJ2-1, with 7 nucleotides matching TRBD1. TRBV23-1 counts as an open reading frame of uncertain function. Unmatched junction bases numbered 3, after V lost 4 bases and J lost 9 bases. This CDR3 is 12 amino acids long. The CDR3 DNA follows: TGCGCCAGCAGTCTACGGGACAGTGAGCAGTTCTTC. It is translated as CASSLRDSEQFF.

The CDR3 nucleotides are TGTGCCAGCAGTACCTCGATCGGGACAACTAATGAAAAACTGTTTTTT. This gives the protein CASSTSIGTTNEKLFF. The gene calls are TRBV25-1 and TRBJ1-4; no definite D call. Germline assignment: CDR1 MGHDK and CDR2 SYGVNS. This CDR3 contains 16 residues. Trimming took 5 bases from V and 0 from J, leaving 13 bases between them. Filled out from reference TRBV25-1 and TRBJ1-4, the complete variable domain reads EADIYQTPRYLVIGTGKKITLECSQTMGHDKMYWYQQDPGMELHLIHYSYGVNSTEKGDLSSESTVSRIRTEHFPLTLESARPSHTSQYLCASSTSIGTTNEKLFFGSGTQLSVL.

This clone was counted a few times. The chain is built from TRBV30 and TRBJ1-2; D uncertain. Germline CDR1 is GTSNPN and CDR2 is SVGIG (reference sequence). The germline V and J ends were trimmed by 2 bases and 4 bases, with 17 bases remaining between them. This CDR3 spans 15 amino acids. The CDR3 loop reads CAWSPLRGRGYGYTF. The CDR3, as DNA: TGTGCCTGGAGTCCCCTTCGGGGTAGAGGCTATGGCTACACCTTC.

This clone has a handful of counts. The chain couples TRBV13 to TRBJ1-2, with a weak D call TRBD1 (5 bases). Germline-derived CDR1 and CDR2 are PRHDT and FYEKMQ (reference sequence). This CDR3 is built from 13 residues. Trimming cost V 5 bases and J 8 bases, with 15 bases left between them. DNA for the CDR3: TGTGCCAGCAGCCGATTAGGACATCTAGGCTACACCTTC. Translating gives CASSRLGHLGYTF. Full variable domain (remainder filled in from reference TRBV13 and TRBJ1-2): AAGVIQSPRHLIKEKRETATLKCYPIPRHDTVYWYQQGPGQDPQFLISFYEKMQSDKGSIPDRFSAQQFSDYHSELNMSSLELGDSALYFCASSRLGHLGYTFGSGTRLTVV.

This sequence joins TRBV2 and TRBJ2-1; 10 positions match TRBD2. Per the germline V gene, CDR1 is SNHLY and CDR2 is FYNNEI. The CDR3 sequence is 13 residues long. Losses at the gene ends were 6 bases for V and 9 bases for J; bases not matched to a gene: 5. The CDR3 loop is CASRGLAYGEQFF. In DNA, the CDR3 is TGTGCCAGCAGGGGACTAGCGTACGGTGAGCAGTTCTTC.

The CDR3, as DNA: TGTGCCAGCAGCGCGGGCTTCTCCTCCTACGAGCAGTACTTC. This sequence encodes CASSAGFSSYEQYF. The gene calls are TRBV5-4 and TRBJ2-7; a weak D match, TRBD2 (5 bases). Germline lookup yields CDR1 SGHNT and CDR2 YYREEE (reference sequence). V lost 4 bases, J lost 0 bases, and 11 bases lay in between. This CDR3 contains 14 residues.

The chain has TRBV25-1 and TRBJ2-7; D might be TRBD1 (5 bases). In germline, CDR1 is MGHDK, CDR2 SYGVNS. This CDR3 is built from 14 residues. V was cut by 4 bases and J by 6 bases, with 16 bases left in between. CDR3 protein: CASSVAAGSGEQYF. DNA of the CDR3: TGTGCCAGCAGTGTAGCTGCAGGGTCCGGCGAGCAGTACTTC.

This clone was seen a handful of times. J is TRBJ2-3 and V is TRBV10-3; TRBD1 matches at 7 bases. CDR1 is ENHRY and CDR2 is SYGVKD in the germline V gene. V shed 6 bases, J shed 2 bases, and the junction held 2 bases outside the gene matches. The CDR3 is made up of 13 amino acids. The CDR3 loop is CAISTGVTDTQYF. CDR3 DNA sequence: TGTGCCATCAGCACAGGGGTCACAGATACGCAGTATTTT.

The chain couples TRBV7-2 to TRBJ1-1; 8 bases fit TRBD1. V lost 5 bases to trimming and J lost 7 bases; unmatched junction nucleotides: 3. This CDR3 is 12 amino acids long. Per the germline V gene, CDR1 is SGHTA and CDR2 is FQGNSA. CDR3 nucleotide sequence: TGTGCCAGCAGCCCGGGGACAGGTGAAGCTTTCTTT. Translated, it gives CASSPGTGEAFF.

The genes are TRBV30 and TRBJ2-1; 9 bases map to TRBD2. Per the germline V gene, CDR1 is GTSNPN and CDR2 is SVGIG (reference sequence). V lost 8 bases and J lost 7; bases outside the gene matches: 12. CDR3 length: 14 residues. CDR3 in DNA: TGTGCCGCGGGAGGGGAGGGCCCGAGGAATGAGCAGTTCTTC. It specifies CAAGGEGPRNEQFF. The entire variable domain, with the rest obtained from reference TRBV30 and TRBJ2-1, is as follows: SQTIHQWPATLVQPVGSPLSLECTVEGTSNPNLYWYRQAAGRGLQLLFYSVGIGQISSEVPQNLSASRPQDRQFILSSKKLLLSDSGFYLCAAGGEGPRNEQFFGPGTRLTVL.

In its sample, this clone was seen once. Written as DNA, the CDR3 is TGTGCCTGGAGTGAGCAGGCTGAGTACGAGCAGTACTTC. It encodes CAWSEQAEYEQYF. The rearrangement uses TRBV30 and TRBJ2-7; no firm D call. Germline assignment: CDR1 GTSNPN and CDR2 SVGIG (reference sequence). Trimming removed 1 base at V and 4 bases at J, with 11 bases between. CDR3 length: 13 residues.

The chain joins TRBV13 to TRBJ2-1; tentatively, D is TRBD1 (5 bases). V was shortened by 6 bases and J by 2 bases, with 11 bases between the two germline ends. The germline gives CDR1 PRHDT, CDR2 FYEKMQ (reference sequence). CDR3 length: 14 amino acids. CDR3 bases: TGTGCCAGCAGGCGTCAGGGTGCCTACAATGAGCAGTTCTTC. Residues: CASRRQGAYNEQFF.

J is TRBJ1-5 and V is TRBV28; D gene uncertain. This CDR3 region has 17 residues. V was shortened by 3 bases and J by 1 base, with 16 bases between the two germline ends. Germline CDR1 and CDR2: MDHEN and SYDVKM. The CDR3 here is CASSFPLGQRSNQPQHF. The CDR3 DNA follows: TGTGCCAGCAGTTTTCCTCTAGGTCAGAGAAGCAATCAGCCCCAGCATTTT.